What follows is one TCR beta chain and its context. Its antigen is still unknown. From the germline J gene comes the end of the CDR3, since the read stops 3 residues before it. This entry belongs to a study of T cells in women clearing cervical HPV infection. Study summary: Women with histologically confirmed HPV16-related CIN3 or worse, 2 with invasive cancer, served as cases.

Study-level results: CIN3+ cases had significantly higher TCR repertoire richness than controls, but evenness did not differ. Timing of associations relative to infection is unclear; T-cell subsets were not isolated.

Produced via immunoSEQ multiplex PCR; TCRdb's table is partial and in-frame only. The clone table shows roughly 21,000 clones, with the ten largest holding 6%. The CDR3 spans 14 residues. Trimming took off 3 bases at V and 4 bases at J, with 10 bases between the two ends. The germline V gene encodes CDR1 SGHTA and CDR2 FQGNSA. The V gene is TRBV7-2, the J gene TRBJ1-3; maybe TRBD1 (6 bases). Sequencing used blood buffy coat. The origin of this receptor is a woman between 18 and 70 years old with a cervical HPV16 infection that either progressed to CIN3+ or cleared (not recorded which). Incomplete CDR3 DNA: TGTGCCAGCAGCTTTACAGGGTTAGGAAACACC. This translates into CASSFTGLGNT. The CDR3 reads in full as CASSFTGLGNTIYF.